The 13 T cell receptor beta chains in this list originate from one sample, sequenced in a study of blood T cell repertoires in COVID-19. Measured with immunoSEQ multiplex PCR; TCRdb has only the in-frame clones, and not every one. This sample has approximately 350,000 clones, with 80% to 90% found just once. Sequences were obtained from PBMCs or T cells enriched from blood (not recorded which). The receptors were sampled from a man aged 18 to 30 who had recovered from COVID-19.

This clone appeared once. The chain combines TRBV20-1 with TRBJ1-2; possible D gene TRBD1, 6 bases. Germline-derived CDR1 and CDR2 are DFQATT and SNEGSKA (reference sequence). V shed 5 bases and J shed 0 bases, with 13 bases lying between them. CDR3 length equals 14 residues. The CDR3 DNA follows: TGCAGTGCTGGTGAGGGGGGGGCTAACTATGGCTACACCTTC. Encoded protein: CSAGEGGANYGYTF.

The rearrangement uses TRBV11-3 and TRBJ2-3; 7 nucleotides agree with TRBD2. Germline V gene data show CDR1 as SGHNT and CDR2 as YENEEA. CDR3 length equals 16 residues. The J segment lost 3 bases and the V segment lost 5 bases, leaving 11 bases of the junction unmatched. CDR3 protein: CASSLRGSGGTDTQYF. The CDR3 DNA follows: TGTGCCAGCAGCCTAAGGGGATCCGGGGGGACAGATACGCAGTATTTT.

As concerns this clone: The same CDR3 also results from other DNA sequences found in this sample. The chain carries TRBV5-1 and TRBJ1-3, with 8 bases lining up with TRBD1. The CDR3 totals 14 residues. Germline V lookup: CDR1 SGHRS, CDR2 YFSETQ. The ends lost 1 base at V and 4 bases at J; junction bases unmatched: 1. The CDR3 sequence is CASSLQGAGNTIYF. The CDR3, as DNA: TGCGCCAGCAGCTTGCAGGGGGCGGGAAACACCATATATTTT.

V is TRBV5-1 and J is TRBJ2-7; TRBD1 aligns across 7 bases. The CDR3 is made up of 14 amino acids. Germline values: CDR1 SGHRS, CDR2 YFSETQ. The V segment lost 4 bases and the J segment 6 bases; nucleotides outside the gene matches: 10. The CDR3 DNA follows: TGCGCCAGCAGCAACCCTTTGGGACAGAGCGAGCAGTACTTC. Translating it yields CASSNPLGQSEQYF. Supplemented by reference TRBV5-1 and TRBJ2-7, the full variable domain reads KAGVTQTPRYLIKTRGQQVTLSCSPISGHRSVSWYQQTPGQGLQFLFEYFSETQRNKGNFPGRFSGRQFSNSRSEMNVSTLELGDSALYLCASSNPLGQSEQYFGPGTRLTVT.

The chain joins TRBV5-6 to TRBJ2-3; 11 nucleotides align to TRBD2. CDR3 length: 16 residues. V lost 2 bases, J lost 3 bases, and 5 bases stayed unmatched. CDR1 and CDR2 (germline): SGHDT, YYEEEE. CDR3 sequence (DNA): TGTGCCAGCAGCTTCGGGACTAGCGGTCGGACAGATACGCAGTATTTT. Its translation is CASSFGTSGRTDTQYF.

V is TRBV28 and J is TRBJ1-1; D is undetermined. The CDR3 covers 12 residues. V lost 7 bases and J lost 5, with 11 bases in between. Germline CDR1 MDHEN, CDR2 SYDVKM. DNA for the CDR3: TGTGCCAGCACCCCTCGGGGAACTGAAGCTTTCTTT. This codes for CASTPRGTEAFF.

The chain has TRBV10-1 and TRBJ2-3, with D possibly being TRBD2 (7 bases). This CDR3 contains 14 residues. Trimming cost V 10 bases and J 3 bases, with 17 bases left between them. The germline V gene encodes CDR1 WNHNN and CDR2 SYGVQD (reference sequence). CDR3 coding DNA: TGCGCCACCTCTGAGGGGGGGCTTACAGATACGCAGTATTTT. Encoded protein: CATSEGGLTDTQYF.

The J gene is TRBJ1-1, the V gene TRBV11-2, with unresolved D. The CDR3 spans 13 residues. Germline-derived CDR1 and CDR2 are SGHAT and FQNNGV. V was cut by 7 bases and J by 0 bases, with 9 bases left in between. The CDR3 region is CASTMRLNTEAFF. The CDR3 DNA reads as TGTGCCAGCACCATGAGGTTGAACACTGAAGCTTTCTTT.

The chain employs TRBV10-3 and TRBJ2-1, with 10 bases fitting TRBD1. J was trimmed by 8 bases and V by 6 bases; bases with no gene match: 4. From germline, CDR1 is ENHRY and CDR2 SYGVKD. CDR3 length equals 13 residues. CDR3 sequence reads: CAIRGTGADEQFF. The CDR3 coding sequence is TGTGCCATCAGGGGGACAGGGGCTGATGAGCAGTTCTTC.

The chain uses TRBV4-2 and TRBJ1-4; D unresolved. The V gene lost 0 bases and the J gene lost 2 bases, with 16 bases spanning the gap. The CDR3 sequence is 18 residues long. The V gene's germline CDR1 is LGHNA and CDR2 YNFKEQ. CDR3 sequence: CASSQDTPGKVTNEKLFF. The CDR3 coding sequence is TGTGCCAGCAGCCAAGATACCCCGGGGAAGGTTACTAATGAAAAACTGTTTTTT.

The chain combines TRBV11-2 with TRBJ2-1; no definite D call. The CDR3 sequence is 11 residues long. Trimming shortened V by 4 bases and J by 8 bases, and 6 bases separated the two germline ends. Germline V CDR1 and CDR2: SGHAT, FQNNGV. DNA for the CDR3: TGTGCCAGCAGCTCCTTTCATGAGCAGTTCTTC. It encodes CASSSFHEQFF.

This chain joins TRBV15 and TRBJ2-3, with D perhaps matching TRBD2 (6 bases). Per germline, CDR1 LNHNV and CDR2 YYDKDF (reference sequence). This CDR3 is built from 15 residues. Trimming cost V 5 bases and J 1 base, with 13 bases left between them. CDR3 amino acids: CATSFGRGGTDTQYF. CDR3 coding DNA: TGTGCCACCAGCTTCGGACGCGGGGGCACAGATACGCAGTATTTT.

V usage is TRBV7-9 and J usage is TRBJ1-5, with 8 bases fitting TRBD1. V trimming: 1 base; J trimming: 4 bases; junction bases outside the gene matches: 6. This CDR3 is 16 amino acids long. CDR1 is SEHNR and CDR2 is FQNEAQ in the germline V gene (reference sequence). Here the CDR3 reads CASSLGTGQANQPQHF. CDR3 DNA sequence: TGTGCCAGCAGCTTAGGTACGGGACAGGCAAATCAGCCCCAGCATTTT.